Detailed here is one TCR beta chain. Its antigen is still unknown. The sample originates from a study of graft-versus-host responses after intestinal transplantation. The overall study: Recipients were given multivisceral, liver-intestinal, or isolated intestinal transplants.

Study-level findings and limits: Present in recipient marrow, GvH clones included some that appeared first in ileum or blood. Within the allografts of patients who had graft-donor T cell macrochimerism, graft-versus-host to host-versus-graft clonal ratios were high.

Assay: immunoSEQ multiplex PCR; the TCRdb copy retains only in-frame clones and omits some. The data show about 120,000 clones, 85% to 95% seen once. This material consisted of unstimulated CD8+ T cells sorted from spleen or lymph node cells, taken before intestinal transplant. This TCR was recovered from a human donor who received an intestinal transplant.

The CDR3 protein is CASSVEAGEYNEQFF. CDR3 nucleotides: TGTGCCAGCAGCGTAGAGGCGGGAGAATACAATGAGCAGTTCTTC. The chain has TRBV9 and TRBJ2-1, with TRBD2 identical over 7 bases. The germline V gene has CDR1 SGDLS and CDR2 YYNGEE. This CDR3 is 15 amino acids long. V trimming: 0 bases; J trimming: 4 bases; junction bases outside the gene matches: 4.